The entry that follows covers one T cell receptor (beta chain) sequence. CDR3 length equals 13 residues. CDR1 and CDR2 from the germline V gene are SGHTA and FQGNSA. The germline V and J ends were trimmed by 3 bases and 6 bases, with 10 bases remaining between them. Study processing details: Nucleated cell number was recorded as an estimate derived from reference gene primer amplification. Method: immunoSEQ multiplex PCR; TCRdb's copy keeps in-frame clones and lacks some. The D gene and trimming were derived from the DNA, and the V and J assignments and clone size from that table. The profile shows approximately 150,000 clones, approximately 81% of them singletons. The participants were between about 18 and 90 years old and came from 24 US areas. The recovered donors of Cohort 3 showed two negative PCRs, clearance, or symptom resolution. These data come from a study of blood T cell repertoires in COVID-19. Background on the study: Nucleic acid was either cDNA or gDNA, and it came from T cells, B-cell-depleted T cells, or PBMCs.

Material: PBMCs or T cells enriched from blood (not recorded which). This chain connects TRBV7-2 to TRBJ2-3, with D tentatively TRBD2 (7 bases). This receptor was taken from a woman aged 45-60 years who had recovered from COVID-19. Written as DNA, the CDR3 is TGTGCCAGCAGCTTTGGGGGGGCGGATACGCAGTATTTT. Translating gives CASSFGGADTQYF.